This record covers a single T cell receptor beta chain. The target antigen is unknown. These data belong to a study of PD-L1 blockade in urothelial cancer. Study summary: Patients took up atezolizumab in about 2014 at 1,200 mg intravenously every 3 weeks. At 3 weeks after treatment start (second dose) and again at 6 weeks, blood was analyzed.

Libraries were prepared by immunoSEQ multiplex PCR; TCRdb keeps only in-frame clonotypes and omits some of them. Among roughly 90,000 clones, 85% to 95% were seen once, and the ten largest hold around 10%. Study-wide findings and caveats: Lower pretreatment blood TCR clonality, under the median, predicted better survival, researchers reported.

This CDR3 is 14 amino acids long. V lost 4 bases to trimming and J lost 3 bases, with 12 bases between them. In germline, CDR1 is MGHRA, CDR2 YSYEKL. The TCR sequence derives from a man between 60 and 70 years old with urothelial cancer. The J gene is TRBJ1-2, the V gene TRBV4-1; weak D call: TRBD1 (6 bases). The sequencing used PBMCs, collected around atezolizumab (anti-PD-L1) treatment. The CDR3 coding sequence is TGCGCCAGCAGCCGACAGGTTTTGGACTATGGCTACACCTTC. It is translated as CASSRQVLDYGYTF.